This T cell receptor beta chain was profiled in a study of CD8 T cells in Susac syndrome. Findings and caveats of the study: Across the total CD8+ repertoires, about 16 Susac-specific public clones were found. The CD8+ TEMRA repertoires yielded roughly 5 such clones.

Turning to this clonotype: Antigen specificity is unknown.

RNA amounts of roughly 0.45 to 1 ug underwent reverse transcription with random hexamers. The authors amplified TCR beta CDR3 across 54 Vbeta and 13 Jbeta using immunoSEQ multiplex PCR. TCRdb processed the immunoSEQ multiplex PCR reads anew with MiXCR; each CDR3 protein has one entry. The data show 70,000 to 100,000 distinct CDR3 sequences, about 96% seen once. The germline gives CDR1 SGHDT, CDR2 YYEEEE. This CDR3 is built from 13 residues. Trimming left V 0 bases short and J 3 bases short, with 6 bases between. The rearrangement joins TRBV5-6 to TRBJ2-5; D remains ambiguous. The TCR was taken from a human donor with Susac syndrome. The specimen was CD8+ T cells from PBMCs. For the CDR3, the DNA is TGTGCCAGCAGCTTGGATATGGAAGAGACCCAGTACTTC. This codes for CASSLDMEETQYF.